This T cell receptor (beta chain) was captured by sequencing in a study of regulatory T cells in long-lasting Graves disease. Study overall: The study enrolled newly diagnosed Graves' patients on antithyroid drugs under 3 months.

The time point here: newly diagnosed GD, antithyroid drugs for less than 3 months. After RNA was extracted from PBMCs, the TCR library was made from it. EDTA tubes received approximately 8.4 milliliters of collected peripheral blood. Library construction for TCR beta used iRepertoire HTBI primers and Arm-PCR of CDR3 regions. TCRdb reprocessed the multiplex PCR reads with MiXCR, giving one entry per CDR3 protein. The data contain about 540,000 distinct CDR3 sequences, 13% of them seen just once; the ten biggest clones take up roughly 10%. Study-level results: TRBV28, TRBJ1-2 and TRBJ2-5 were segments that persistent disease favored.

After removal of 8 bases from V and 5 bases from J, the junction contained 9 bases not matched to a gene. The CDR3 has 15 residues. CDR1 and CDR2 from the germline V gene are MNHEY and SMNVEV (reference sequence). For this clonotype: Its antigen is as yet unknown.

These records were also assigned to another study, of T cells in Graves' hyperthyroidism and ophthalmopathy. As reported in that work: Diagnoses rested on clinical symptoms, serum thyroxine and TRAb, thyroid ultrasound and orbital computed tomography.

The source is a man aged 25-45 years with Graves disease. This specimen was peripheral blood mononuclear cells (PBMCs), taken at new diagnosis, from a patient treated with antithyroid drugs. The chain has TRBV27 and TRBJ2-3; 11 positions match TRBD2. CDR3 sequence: CASGLTSGIQDTQYF. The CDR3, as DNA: TGTGCCAGCGGGCTGACTAGCGGGATTCAAGATACGCAGTATTTT.